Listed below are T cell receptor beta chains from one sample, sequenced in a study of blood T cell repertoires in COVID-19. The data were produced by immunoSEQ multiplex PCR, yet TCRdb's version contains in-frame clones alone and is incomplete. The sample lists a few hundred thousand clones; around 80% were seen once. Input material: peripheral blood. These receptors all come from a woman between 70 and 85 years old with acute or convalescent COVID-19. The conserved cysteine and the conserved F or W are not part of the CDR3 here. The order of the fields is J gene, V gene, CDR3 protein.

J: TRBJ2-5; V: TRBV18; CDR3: ASSPPGTGGETQY
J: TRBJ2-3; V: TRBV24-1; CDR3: ATTGVLTDTQY
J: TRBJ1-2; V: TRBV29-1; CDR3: SVEEKQGARGGYT
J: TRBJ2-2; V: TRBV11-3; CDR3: ASSAGQGFPGELF
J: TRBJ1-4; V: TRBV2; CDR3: ASKRTGGEKLF
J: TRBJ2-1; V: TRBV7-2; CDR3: ASSPIHQAYNEQF
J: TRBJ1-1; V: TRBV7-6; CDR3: ASSAGGEWSEAF
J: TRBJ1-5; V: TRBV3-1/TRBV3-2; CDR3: ASSQDMSQPQH
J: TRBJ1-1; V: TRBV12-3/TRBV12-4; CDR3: ASSRVGGTEAF
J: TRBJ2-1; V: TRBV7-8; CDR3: ASSPTGIEQF
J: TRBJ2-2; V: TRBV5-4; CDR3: ASSSVRGEAGELF
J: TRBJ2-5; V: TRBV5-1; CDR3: ASSLPDSQETQY
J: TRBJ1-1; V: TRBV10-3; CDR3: AINGQGATEAF
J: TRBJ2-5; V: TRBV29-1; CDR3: SGRFGRETQY
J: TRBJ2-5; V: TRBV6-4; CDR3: ASSSTSAPQNVQETQY
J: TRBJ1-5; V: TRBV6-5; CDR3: ASSPGETQPQH
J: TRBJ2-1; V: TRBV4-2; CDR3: ASSHPGAGTSGGGVLNEQF
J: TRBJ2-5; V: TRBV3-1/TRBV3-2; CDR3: ASSLRGEETQY
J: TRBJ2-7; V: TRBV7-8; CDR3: ASSLGTAGAYEQY
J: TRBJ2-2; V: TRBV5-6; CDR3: ASSPHTENTGELF
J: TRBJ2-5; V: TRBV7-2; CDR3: ASKGYSVWETQY
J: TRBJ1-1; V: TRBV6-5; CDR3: ASRLQGGNTEAF
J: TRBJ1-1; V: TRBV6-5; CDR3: ASRQGERMNTEAF
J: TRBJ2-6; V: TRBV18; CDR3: ASSRTGLGANVLT
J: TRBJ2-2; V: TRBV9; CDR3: ASTRPSGPGELF
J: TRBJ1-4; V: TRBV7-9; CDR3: ASSLQPRQGEKLF
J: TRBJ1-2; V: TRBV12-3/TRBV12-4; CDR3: ASTSVGGYGYT
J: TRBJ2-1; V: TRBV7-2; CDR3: ASSTLAGYNEQF
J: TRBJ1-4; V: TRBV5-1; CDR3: ASSSETGEKLF
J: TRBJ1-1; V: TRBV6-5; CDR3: ASRTGWDENTEAF
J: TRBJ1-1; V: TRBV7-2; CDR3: ASSSRPGQGAEAF
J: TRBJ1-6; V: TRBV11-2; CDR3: ASSPDYNSPLH
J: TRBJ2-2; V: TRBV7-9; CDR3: ASSSGGYWMNTGELF
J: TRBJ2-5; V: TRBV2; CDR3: ASSEADRVKGTQY
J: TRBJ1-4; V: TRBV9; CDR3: ASSASGGFTEKLF
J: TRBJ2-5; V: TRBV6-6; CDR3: ASSYNIRGTEETQY
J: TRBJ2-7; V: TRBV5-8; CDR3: ASGLGTGTYEQY
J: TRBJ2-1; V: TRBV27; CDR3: ASNEGDGSYNEQF
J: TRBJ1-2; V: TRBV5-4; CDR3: ASSLWGVNYGYT
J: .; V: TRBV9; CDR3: ASSVEGQGLGLQY
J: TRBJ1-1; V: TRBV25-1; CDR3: ASSEQNTEAF
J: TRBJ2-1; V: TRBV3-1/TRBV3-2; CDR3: ASSQGQVVEQF
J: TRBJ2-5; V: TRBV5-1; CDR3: ASSLGPYEAQETQY
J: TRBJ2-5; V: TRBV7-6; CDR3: ASSSDSGGAKTQY
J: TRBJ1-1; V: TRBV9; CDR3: ASSWDGGRNTEAF
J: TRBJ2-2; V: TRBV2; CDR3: ASSSPGLAGGPDTGELF
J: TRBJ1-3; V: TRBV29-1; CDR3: SVEEDRGNTIY
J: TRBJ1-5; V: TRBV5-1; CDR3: ASSLNRGRNQPQH
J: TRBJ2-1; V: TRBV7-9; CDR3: ASSLAAASNEQF
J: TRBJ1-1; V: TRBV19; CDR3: ASSPLTGGSTEAF
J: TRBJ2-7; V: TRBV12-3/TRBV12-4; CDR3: ASSYGQGYEQY